A single sample gave rise to the 24 T cell receptor beta chains below, sequenced in a study of CD8 T cells in Susac syndrome. With random hexamers, 0.5 to 1 ug RNA was reverse transcribed. TCRdb passed the immunoSEQ multiplex PCR reads through MiXCR, listing each CDR3 protein once. The sample gives under 150,000 distinct CDR3 sequences, over 90% of which show up once; around 0.15% is in the top ten. The material sequenced was CD4+ T cells from PBMCs. Receptors originate from a human donor with Susac syndrome.

A single count supports this clonotype. The chain uses TRBV20-1 and TRBJ2-1; 10 bases align to TRBD2. V shed 0 bases, J shed 5 bases, and the junction held 4 bases outside the gene matches. Germline V gene sequence: CDR1 DFQATT, CDR2 SNEGSKA (reference sequence). The CDR3 is made up of 15 amino acids. The CDR3 loop reads CSARDLTSGNNEQFF. CDR3 in DNA: TGCAGTGCTAGAGATCTAACTAGCGGGAACAATGAGCAGTTCTTC.

The chain links TRBV7-9 to TRBJ1-5; D is perhaps TRBD1 (5 bases). The germline V and J ends were trimmed by 4 bases and 6 bases, with 16 bases remaining between them. In germline, CDR1 is SEHNR, CDR2 FQNEAQ (reference sequence). The CDR3 runs 15 residues. CDR3 sequence: CASSSVGRGSQPQHF. CDR3 DNA sequence: TGTGCCAGCAGCTCCGTGGGGAGGGGTAGTCAGCCCCAGCATTTT. The variable domain in full, with the rest retrieved from reference TRBV7-9 and TRBJ1-5, is DTGVSQNPRHKITKRGQNVTFRCDPISEHNRLYWYRQTLGQGPEFLTYFQNEAQLEKSRLLSDRFSAERPKGSFSTLEIQRTEQGDSAMYLCASSSVGRGSQPQHFGDGTRLSIL.

The genes are TRBV29-1 and TRBJ2-3; D call uncertain. CDR1 is SQVTM and CDR2 is ANQGSEA in the germline V gene. V was trimmed by 5 bases and J by 5 bases, leaving 11 bases between them. The CDR3 totals 12 residues. In DNA, the CDR3 is TGCAGCGTTTCGAAGGCCGTAGATACGCAGTATTTT. Protein product: CSVSKAVDTQYF.

CDR3 residues: CASSQETSGGAHEQFF. CDR3 sequence (DNA): TGTGCCAGCAGCCAAGAAACTAGCGGGGGGGCGCATGAGCAGTTCTTC. The rearrangement links TRBV4-2 to TRBJ2-1; 13 nucleotides line up with TRBD2. Germline V CDR1 and CDR2: LGHNA, YNFKEQ. CDR3 length: 16 amino acids. The ends lost 0 bases at V and 8 bases at J; junction bases unmatched: 4.

The chain is built from TRBV30 and TRBJ1-5, with D possibly being TRBD1 (5 bases). The CDR3 spans 15 residues. V shed 2 bases and J shed 3 bases, with 14 bases lying between them. CDR1 and CDR2 from the germline V gene are GTSNPN and SVGIG (reference sequence). Here the CDR3 reads CAWSPKWGYNQPQHF. DNA for the CDR3: TGTGCCTGGAGTCCCAAATGGGGGTACAATCAGCCCCAGCATTTT.

The rearrangement links TRBV12-3 or TRBV12-4 to TRBJ2-1; D gene unclear. V was shortened by 2 bases and J by 8 bases, with 4 bases between the two germline ends. The CDR3 runs 11 residues. In nucleotides, the CDR3 is TGTGCCAGCAGTTTAATCGATGAGCAGTTCTTC. Residues: CASSLIDEQFF.

This chain uses TRBV29-1 with TRBJ1-2; 7 nucleotides line up with TRBD1. V lost 6 bases to trimming and J lost 4 bases; unmatched junction nucleotides: 8. The CDR3 has 13 residues. CDR1 is SQVTM and CDR2 is ANQGSEA in the germline V gene. The CDR3 DNA sequence: TGCAGCGTCTCCCCGACAGGGATCTATGGCTACACCTTC. Protein: CSVSPTGIYGYTF.

The chain carries TRBV5-4 and TRBJ2-5; a weak D match, TRBD2 (5 bases). V was cut by 2 bases and J by 0 bases, with 8 bases left in between. This CDR3 has 14 amino acids. CDR1 is SGHNT, CDR2 YYREEE, per germline (reference sequence). This chain's CDR3 is CASSFADYQETQYF. The CDR3 DNA reads as TGTGCCAGCAGCTTCGCGGACTACCAAGAGACCCAGTACTTC. Full variable domain (missing parts from reference TRBV5-4 and TRBJ2-5): ETGVTQSPTHLIKTRGQQVTLRCSSQSGHNTVSWYQQALGQGPQFIFQYYREEENGRGNFPPRFSGLQFPNYSSELNVNALELDDSALYLCASSFADYQETQYFGPGTRLLVL.

In this sample, this clonotype turned up once. The genes are TRBV4-1 and TRBJ1-2; D is possibly TRBD1 (6 bases). The CDR3 runs 15 residues. The V gene lost 0 bases and the J gene lost 2 bases, with 10 bases spanning the gap. The V gene's germline CDR1 is MGHRA and CDR2 YSYEKL. The CDR3 nucleotides read TGCGCCAGCAGCCAAGAAACAGGGATCAACTATGGCTACACCTTC. As protein: CASSQETGINYGYTF.

The rearrangement links TRBV20-1 to TRBJ2-1; weak D call: TRBD2 (6 bases). Germline V gene lookup returns CDR1 DFQATT and CDR2 SNEGSKA (reference sequence). V was pared by 6 bases and J by 8 bases, with 23 bases between. The CDR3 has 15 amino acids. The CDR3 protein is CSARPGVGDIDEQFF. DNA for the CDR3: TGCAGTGCCCGCCCGGGGGTAGGAGATATCGATGAGCAGTTCTTC.

The chain links TRBV6-2 or TRBV6-3 to TRBJ1-1; the D is unclear. Germline CDR1 reads MNHEY; CDR2 reads SVGEGT. V was trimmed by 6 bases and J by 1 base, leaving 18 bases between them. This CDR3 comprises 16 residues. The CDR3 region is CASSQTQLGWNTEAFF. CDR3 in DNA: TGTGCCAGCAGCCAGACCCAGCTGGGTTGGAACACTGAAGCTTTCTTT.

In its sample, this clonotype was seen a few times. V gene TRBV5-4 combines with J gene TRBJ2-7; D remains ambiguous. The CDR3 loop spans 12 amino acids. Germline CDR1 is SGHNT and CDR2 is YYREEE (reference sequence). V shed 3 bases and J shed 3 bases, with 7 bases lying between them. The CDR3 loop is CASSSRGYEQYF. DNA of the CDR3: TGTGCCAGCAGCTCCAGAGGCTACGAGCAGTACTTC.

The gene calls are TRBV30 and TRBJ1-2; no reliable D call. The CDR3 is made up of 12 amino acids. V gave up 0 bases and J gave up 10 bases, with 12 bases separating them. Germline assignment: CDR1 GTSNPN and CDR2 SVGIG (reference sequence). The CDR3 bases are TGTGCCTGGAGTGTAGGTTATCTGGCCTACACCTTC. This codes for CAWSVGYLAYTF.

CDR3 in DNA: TGCGCCAGCAGCTCTGACAGGGTCCCAAAACAAGAGACCCAGTACTTC. Translation gives CASSSDRVPKQETQYF. The chain is built from TRBV5-1 and TRBJ2-5, with 7 bases fitting TRBD1. The CDR3 is 16 residues long. Germline CDR1 is SGHRS and CDR2 is YFSETQ. Trimming cost V 3 bases and J 2 bases; bases outside gene matches: 10.

This clonotype is a singleton in its sample. This chain uses TRBV5-4 with TRBJ2-2; tentatively, D is TRBD2 (6 bases). Trimming took off 3 bases at V and 6 bases at J, with 12 bases between the two ends. The CDR3 has 14 amino acids. Germline V gene lookup returns CDR1 SGHNT and CDR2 YYREEE (reference sequence). The CDR3 nucleotides are TGTGCCAGCAGCTACGGAGGGGCGGCCGGGGAGCTGTTTTTT. This encodes CASSYGGAAGELFF.

V usage is TRBV14 and J usage is TRBJ1-1, with D maybe TRBD1 (5 bases). The germline V gene has CDR1 SGHDN and CDR2 FVKESK. CDR3 length equals 17 residues. Trimming left V 3 bases short and J 1 base short, with 18 bases between. As DNA, the CDR3 is TGTGCCAGCAGCCACCTCAAACCACCAGACAGGAACACTGAAGCTTTCTTT. This translates into CASSHLKPPDRNTEAFF.

V gene TRBV30 combines with J gene TRBJ2-5, with D perhaps matching TRBD1 (6 bases). V lost 0 bases and J lost 4, with 15 bases in between. The CDR3 totals 15 residues. Per germline, CDR1 GTSNPN and CDR2 SVGIG (reference sequence). The CDR3: CAWSVRWSQGETQYF. In DNA form, the CDR3 reads TGTGCCTGGAGTGTACGTTGGTCACAGGGAGAGACCCAGTACTTC.

The chain uses TRBV5-1 and TRBJ1-5; D gene ambiguous. From germline, CDR1 is SGHRS and CDR2 YFSETQ. Trimming took 0 bases from V and 4 from J, leaving 11 bases between them. The CDR3 is made up of 15 amino acids. CDR3 nucleotides: TGCGCCAGCAGCTTGGTGCCCGAATCAAATCAGCCCCAGCATTTT. Residues: CASSLVPESNQPQHF.

This CDR3 reads CASSLGQGTREQYF. The CDR3 DNA sequence: TGTGCCAGCAGCTTAGGCCAGGGGACCCGCGAGCAGTACTTC. The chain couples TRBV13 to TRBJ2-7, with a weak D call TRBD1 (6 bases). Trimming shortened V by 0 bases and J by 6 bases, and 12 bases separated the two germline ends. The CDR3 runs 14 residues. Germline lookup yields CDR1 PRHDT and CDR2 FYEKMQ (reference sequence). Full variable domain (outside the CDR3, taken from reference TRBV13 and TRBJ2-7): AAGVIQSPRHLIKEKRETATLKCYPIPRHDTVYWYQQGPGQDPQFLISFYEKMQSDKGSIPDRFSAQQFSDYHSELNMSSLELGDSALYFCASSLGQGTREQYFGPGTRLTVT.

The V and J genes are TRBV2 and TRBJ1-4; D is uncertain. With 6 bases removed from V and 0 bases from J, the gap between germline ends came to 8 bases. The CDR3 runs 14 residues. Germline CDR1 reads SNHLY; CDR2 reads FYNNEI. The CDR3 is CASRIQATNEKLFF. For the CDR3, the DNA is TGTGCCAGCAGAATCCAGGCAACTAATGAAAAACTGTTTTTT. Filled out from reference TRBV2 and TRBJ1-4, the complete variable domain reads EPEVTQTPSHQVTQMGQEVILRCVPISNHLYFYWYRQILGQKVEFLVSFYNNEISEKSEIFDDQFSVERPDGSNFTLKIRSTKLEDSAMYFCASRIQATNEKLFFGSGTQLSVL.

This clonotype was recorded only once. The V call is TRBV20-1, the J call TRBJ1-4, with 8 bases lining up with TRBD1. The CDR3 runs 13 residues. V shed 6 bases, J shed 8 bases, and the junction held 8 bases outside the gene matches. Per germline, CDR1 DFQATT and CDR2 SNEGSKA (reference sequence). This chain's CDR3 is CSADRGIGEKLFF. CDR3 bases: TGCAGTGCAGACAGGGGAATAGGGGAAAAACTGTTTTTT.

The CDR3 loop reads CASRPGEGTMQYF. The CDR3 DNA is TGTGCCAGCAGGCCCGGGGAGGGTACAATGCAGTATTTT. The J gene is TRBJ2-3, the V gene TRBV12-3 or TRBV12-4; TRBD2 matches 7 bases. Unmatched junction bases numbered 11, after V lost 6 bases and J lost 11 bases. This CDR3 is built from 13 residues.

This clonotype was detected once. The CDR3 reads CAIARAGSYEQYF. The CDR3 DNA sequence: TGTGCCATCGCCCGGGCGGGCTCCTACGAGCAGTACTTC. The J gene is TRBJ2-7, the V gene TRBV10-3; a weak D match, TRBD2 (5 bases). Germline V lookup: CDR1 ENHRY, CDR2 SYGVKD. The CDR3 covers 13 residues. Deletions cut 8 bases from V and 0 bases from J, with 11 bases between.

The chain joins TRBV1 to TRBJ1-5; TRBD1 is the table's D call, not checked against the DNA. TRBV1 is noted as a pseudogene. The CDR3 is made up of 16 amino acids. CDR3 amino acids: CTSSQTRNRDNQPQHF. CDR3 DNA sequence: TGCACCAGCAGCCAGACGCGCAACAGGGACAATCAGCCCCAGCATTTT.